This T cell receptor beta chain derives from a study of identical twins. Study-wide results and limits: Where beta out-of-frame sequences were concerned, excess twin sharing was weaker. While abundant cord blood beta clonotypes carried fewer insertions, memory repertoires showed no such pattern. Low generation-probability sequences were in excess among twin-shared out-of-frame alpha sequences.

Healthy Caucasians provided all donations. TCRdb re-derived calls from the 5' RACE reads in MiXCR, one entry per CDR3 protein. The table shows some 330,000 distinct CDR3 sequences, with roughly 9% occurring only once. For this clonotype: As yet, its antigen is unknown.

The CDR3 loop spans 12 amino acids. The trim removed 8 bases at V and 3 bases at J, leaving 3 bases unmatched. CDR1 is SGHDN and CDR2 is FVKESK in the germline V gene. V is TRBV14 and J is TRBJ1-1, with 7 bases aligning to TRBD1. The specimen sequenced was naive T cells sorted from blood. The receptor comes from a woman aged 45-65 years in good health. CDR3 in DNA: TGTGCCAGCTTCAGGGGGTACACTGAAGCTTTCTTT. As protein: CASFRGYTEAFF.